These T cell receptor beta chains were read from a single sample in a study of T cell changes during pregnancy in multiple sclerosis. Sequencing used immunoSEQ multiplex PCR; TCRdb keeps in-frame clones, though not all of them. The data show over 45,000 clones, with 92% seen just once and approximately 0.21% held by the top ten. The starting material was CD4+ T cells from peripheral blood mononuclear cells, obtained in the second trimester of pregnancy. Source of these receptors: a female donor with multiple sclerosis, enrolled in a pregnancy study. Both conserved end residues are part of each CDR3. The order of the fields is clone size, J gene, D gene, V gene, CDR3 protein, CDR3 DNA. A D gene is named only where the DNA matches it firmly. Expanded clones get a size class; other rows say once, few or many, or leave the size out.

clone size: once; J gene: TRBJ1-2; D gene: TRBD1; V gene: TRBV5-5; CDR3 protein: CASSLPTGMGGYTF; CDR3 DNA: TGTGCCAGCAGCTTGCCGACAGGGATGGGTGGCTACACCTTC
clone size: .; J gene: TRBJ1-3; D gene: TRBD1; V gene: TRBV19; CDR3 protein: CASSVGQVAGNTIYF; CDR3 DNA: TGTGCCAGTAGTGTGGGACAGGTGGCTGGAAACACCATATATTTT
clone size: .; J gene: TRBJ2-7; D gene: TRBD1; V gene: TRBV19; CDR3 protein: CASSIGDRDEQYF; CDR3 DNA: TGTGCCAGTAGTATAGGGGACAGGGACGAGCAGTACTTC
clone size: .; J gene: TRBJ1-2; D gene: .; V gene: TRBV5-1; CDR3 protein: CASSPDGRGYGYTF; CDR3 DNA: TGCGCCAGCAGCCCTGACGGAAGGGGTTATGGCTACACCTTC
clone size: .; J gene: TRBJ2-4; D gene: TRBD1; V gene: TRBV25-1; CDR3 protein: CASSRSWDRENIQYF; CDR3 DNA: TGTGCCAGCAGCCGAAGCTGGGACAGAGAAAACATTCAGTACTTC
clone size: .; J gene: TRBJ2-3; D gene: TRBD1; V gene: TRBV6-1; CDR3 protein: CASSGWDSPSTDTQYF; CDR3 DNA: TGTGCCAGCAGTGGTTGGGACAGCCCTAGCACAGATACGCAGTATTTT
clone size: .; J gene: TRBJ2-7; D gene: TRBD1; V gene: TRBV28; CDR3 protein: CASSAFDRGASYEQYF; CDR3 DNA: TGTGCCAGCAGTGCCTTCGACAGGGGGGCTTCCTACGAGCAGTACTTC
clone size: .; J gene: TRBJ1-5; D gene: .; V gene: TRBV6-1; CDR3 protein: CASSPSWGRDQPQHF; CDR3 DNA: TGTGCCAGCAGTCCCTCTTGGGGGAGGGATCAGCCCCAGCATTTT
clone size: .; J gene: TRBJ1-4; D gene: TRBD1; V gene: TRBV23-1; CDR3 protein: CASSQWTGGEKLFF; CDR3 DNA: TGCGCCAGCAGTCAGTGGACAGGGGGTGAAAAACTGTTTTTT
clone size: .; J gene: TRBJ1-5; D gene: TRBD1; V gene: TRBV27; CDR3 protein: CASSRGQGSQPQHF; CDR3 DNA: TGTGCCAGCAGCCGGGGACAGGGAAGTCAGCCCCAGCATTTT
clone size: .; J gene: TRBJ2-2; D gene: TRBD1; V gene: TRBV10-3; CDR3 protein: CAINLGTGNDGELFF; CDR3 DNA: TGTGCCATCAATTTAGGGACAGGGAATGACGGGGAGCTGTTTTTT
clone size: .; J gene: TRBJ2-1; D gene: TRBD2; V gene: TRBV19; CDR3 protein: CASSIGGSNYNEQFF; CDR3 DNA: TGTGCCAGTAGTATAGGCGGGAGCAACTACAATGAGCAGTTCTTC
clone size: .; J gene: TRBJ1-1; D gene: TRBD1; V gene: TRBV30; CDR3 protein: CAWSVGQTNTEAFF; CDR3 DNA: TGTGCCTGGAGTGTGGGACAGACGAACACTGAAGCTTTCTTT
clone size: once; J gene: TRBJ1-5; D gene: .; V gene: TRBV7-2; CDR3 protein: CASSSGHPSNQPQHF; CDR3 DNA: TGTGCCAGCAGCTCGGGACATCCGAGCAATCAGCCCCAGCATTTT
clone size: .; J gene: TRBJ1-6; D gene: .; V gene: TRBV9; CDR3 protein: CASSVGQADSPLHF; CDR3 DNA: TGTGCCAGCAGCGTAGGGCAGGCCGATTCACCCCTCCACTTT
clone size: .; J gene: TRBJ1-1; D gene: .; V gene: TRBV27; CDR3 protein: CASSRGLSTEAFF; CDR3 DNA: TGTGCCAGCAGTCGGGGACTGAGCACTGAAGCTTTCTTT
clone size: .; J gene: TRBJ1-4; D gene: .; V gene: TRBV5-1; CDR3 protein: CASHAGRRGRTNEKLFF; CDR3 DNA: TGCGCCAGTCACGCAGGGCGACGGGGGAGGACTAATGAAAAACTGTTTTTT
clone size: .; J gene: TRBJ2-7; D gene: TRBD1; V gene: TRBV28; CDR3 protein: CASSLSGTGGNEQYF; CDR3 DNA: TGTGCCAGCAGTTTATCCGGGACAGGGGGCAACGAGCAGTACTTC
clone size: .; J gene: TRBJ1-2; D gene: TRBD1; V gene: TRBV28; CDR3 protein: CASSSGGFGYTF; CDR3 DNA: TGTGCCAGCAGTTCAGGGGGTTTTGGCTACACCTTC
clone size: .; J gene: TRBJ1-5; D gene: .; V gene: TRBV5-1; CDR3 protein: CASSLEGTNQPQHF; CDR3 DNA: TGCGCCAGCAGCTTGGAAGGGACTAATCAGCCCCAGCATTTT
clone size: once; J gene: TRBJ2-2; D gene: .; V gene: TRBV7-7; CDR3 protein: CASSPEGAGELFF; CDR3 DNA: TGTGCCAGCAGCCCCGAGGGGGCCGGGGAGCTGTTTTTT
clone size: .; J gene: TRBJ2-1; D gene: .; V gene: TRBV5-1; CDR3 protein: CASSLELLSYNEQFF; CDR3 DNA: TGCGCCAGCAGCTTGGAGCTCCTCTCCTACAATGAGCAGTTCTTC
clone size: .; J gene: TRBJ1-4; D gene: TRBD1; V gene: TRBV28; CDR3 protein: CASSPTGQGREKLFF; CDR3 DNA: TGTGCCAGCAGTCCAACTGGACAGGGGCGTGAAAAACTGTTTTTT
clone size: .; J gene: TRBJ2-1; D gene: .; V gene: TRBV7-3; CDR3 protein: CASSLIPGNKGNEQFF; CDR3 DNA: TGTGCCAGCAGCTTAATCCCAGGGAACAAGGGCAATGAGCAGTTCTTC
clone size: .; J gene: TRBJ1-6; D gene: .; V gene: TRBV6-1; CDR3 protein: CASTTPTDNSPLHF; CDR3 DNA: TGTGCCAGCACGACTCCGACCGATAATTCACCCCTCCACTTT
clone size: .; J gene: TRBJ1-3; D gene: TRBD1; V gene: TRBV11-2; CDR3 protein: CASSFTGTVGNTIYF; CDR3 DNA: TGTGCCAGCAGCTTCACCGGGACAGTCGGAAACACCATATATTTT
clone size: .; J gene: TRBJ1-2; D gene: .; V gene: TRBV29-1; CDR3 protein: CSVERGGITSGYTF; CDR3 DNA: TGCAGCGTTGAAAGGGGGGGGATTACGAGTGGCTACACCTTC
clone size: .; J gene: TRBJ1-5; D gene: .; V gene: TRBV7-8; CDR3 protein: CASSQQGAAQPQHF; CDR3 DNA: TGTGCCAGCAGCCAACAGGGAGCGGCGCAGCCCCAGCATTTT
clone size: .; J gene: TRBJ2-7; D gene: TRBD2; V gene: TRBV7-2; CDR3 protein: CASSWASGSYEQYF; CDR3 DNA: TGTGCCAGCAGCTGGGCTAGCGGGAGCTACGAGCAGTACTTC
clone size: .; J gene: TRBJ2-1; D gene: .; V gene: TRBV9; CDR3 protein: CASSVGKGQPLGQFF; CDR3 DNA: TGTGCCAGCAGCGTAGGCAAAGGACAACCCTTAGGGCAGTTCTTC
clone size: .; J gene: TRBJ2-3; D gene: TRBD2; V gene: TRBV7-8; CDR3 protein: CASSPSPGTSGASTDTQYF; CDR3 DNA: TGTGCCAGCAGCCCCAGTCCCGGGACTAGCGGGGCTAGCACAGATACGCAGTATTTT